The 28 T cell receptor beta chains listed next were all sequenced from one sample in a study of PD-L1 blockade in urothelial cancer. This sample's time point: peripheral blood 6 weeks after treatment start. Libraries were prepared by immunoSEQ multiplex PCR; TCRdb keeps only in-frame clonotypes and omits some of them. The profile shows tens of thousands of clones, less than 90% of them singletons. The sequenced sample was PBMCs, obtained around atezolizumab (anti-PD-L1) treatment. Source of these receptors: a man aged 55 to 70 with urothelial cancer.

V usage is TRBV19 and J usage is TRBJ2-7, with TRBD1 identical over 9 bases. Germline V gene sequence: CDR1 LNHDA, CDR2 SQIVND (reference sequence). The ends lost 4 bases at V and 0 bases at J; junction bases unmatched: 4. The CDR3 sequence is 15 residues long. The CDR3 sequence: CASSKDRGSSYEQYF. Here the CDR3 DNA reads TGTGCCAGTAGTAAGGACAGGGGTAGCTCCTACGAGCAGTACTTC.

V is TRBV11-2 and J is TRBJ2-7; 13 bases align to TRBD2. The germline V gene has CDR1 SGHAT and CDR2 FQNNGV. This CDR3 has 15 residues. V gave up 4 bases and J gave up 7 bases; unmatched junction bases: 7. In DNA form, the CDR3 reads TGTGCCAGCAGCTCTTGGACTAGCGGGAGAGTTGAGCAGTACTTC. Protein sequence: CASSSWTSGRVEQYF.

V and J are TRBV7-9 and TRBJ1-3, with D tentatively TRBD1 (6 bases). Germline CDR1 and CDR2: SEHNR and FQNEAQ (reference sequence). The CDR3 runs to 15 residues. V was pared by 5 bases and J by 0 bases, with 11 bases between. CDR3 nucleotides: TGTGCCAGCAGCCAAGGGGGACACTCTGGAAACACCATATATTTT. Protein product: CASSQGGHSGNTIYF.

This clone appeared a single time. The chain combines TRBV14 with TRBJ1-4, with D tentatively TRBD1 (6 bases). Germline lookup yields CDR1 SGHDN and CDR2 FVKESK. Between the trimmed V and J ends, which lost 1 base and 8 bases, there was a span of 14 bases. This CDR3 is 15 amino acids long. This CDR3 reads CASSQGVRGGEKLFF. The CDR3 DNA reads as TGTGCCAGCAGCCAAGGAGTCAGGGGCGGGGAAAAACTGTTTTTT.

The CDR3 DNA reads as TGTGCCAGTAACGCCCAGGGTTCGAGGAATGAGCAGTTCTTC. Translating it yields CASNAQGSRNEQFF. The rearrangement uses TRBV19 and TRBJ2-1, with D possibly TRBD1 on 5 matching bases. Germline loops: CDR1 LNHDA, CDR2 SQIVND (reference sequence). Trimming took 7 bases from V and 7 from J, leaving 17 bases between them. The CDR3 runs 14 residues. The full variable domain, completed using reference TRBV19 and TRBJ2-1, is DGGITQSPKYLFRKEGQNVTLSCEQNLNHDAMYWYRQDPGQGLRLIYYSQIVNDFQKGDIAEGYSVSREKKESFPLTVTSAQKNPTAFYLCASNAQGSRNEQFFGPGTRLTVL.

This rearrangement joins TRBV7-5 to TRBJ1-5; TRBD1 is taken as the D call from the table, unchecked against the DNA. TRBV7-5 is flagged as a pseudogene. CDR3 length: 17 amino acids. The CDR3 sequence: CARSGCIQGFSNQPQHF. The DNA of the CDR3 is TGTGCCAGAAGCGGATGCATCCAGGGCTTTAGCAATCAGCCCCAGCATTTT.

The chain carries TRBV19 and TRBJ1-1, with TRBD1 identical over 7 bases. Germline loops: CDR1 LNHDA, CDR2 SQIVND (reference sequence). Trimming removed 5 bases from V and 0 bases from J; junction bases left unmatched: 6. The CDR3 sequence is 15 residues long. The CDR3 coding sequence is TGTGCCAGTAGTCAGGGGGTTAAAATGAACACTGAAGCTTTCTTT. Translation gives CASSQGVKMNTEAFF.

This chain joins TRBV9 and TRBJ2-2; TRBD2 is a possible D gene (5 bases). CDR1 is SGDLS, CDR2 YYNGEE, per germline. Trimming removed 6 bases from V and 5 bases from J, with 14 bases in between. The CDR3 is 14 amino acids. CDR3 DNA: TGTGCCAGCACCGAGGACTTACCTACCGGGGAGCTGTTTTTT. Its protein is CASTEDLPTGELFF.

The rearrangement joins TRBV29-1 to TRBJ1-1; no firm D call. The CDR3 extends over 14 amino acids. V lost 4 bases and J 4 bases, leaving 16 bases between the germline ends. The V gene's germline CDR1 is SQVTM and CDR2 ANQGSEA. The DNA for the CDR3 is TGCAGCGTTGCCCCCTCCGCGGTTGCCACTGAAGCTTTCTTT. Translated, it gives CSVAPSAVATEAFF.

The chain joins TRBV5-6 to TRBJ2-7, with 7 bases identical to TRBD1. The germline V gene has CDR1 SGHDT and CDR2 YYEEEE. Trimming cost V 4 bases and J 2 bases; bases outside gene matches: 3. The CDR3 spans 13 residues. The CDR3 DNA reads TGTGCCAGCAGCCCTGACAGGGCCTACGAGCAGTACTTC. Protein product: CASSPDRAYEQYF.

The chain has TRBV7-9 and TRBJ1-4; 9 bases are a match to TRBD1. Germline V gene data show CDR1 as SEHNR and CDR2 as FQNEAQ (reference sequence). Losses at the gene ends were 5 bases for V and 5 bases for J; bases not matched to a gene: 12. The CDR3 runs 17 residues. CDR3 protein: CASSPLGTGFSNEKLFF. The CDR3 nucleotides read TGTGCCAGCAGCCCCCTCGGGACAGGGTTTTCCAATGAAAAACTGTTTTTT.

The genes are TRBV7-2 and TRBJ2-2; 7 bases are a match to TRBD1. Looked up from germline, CDR1 is SGHTA and CDR2 is FQGNSA. The CDR3 length is 15 residues. With V trimmed by 5 bases and J by 1 base, 4 bases remained unmatched. Written as DNA, the CDR3 is TGTGCCAGCAGCCCTAACAGGGGGAACACCGGGGAGCTGTTTTTT. Translation gives CASSPNRGNTGELFF.

The rearrangement links TRBV9 to TRBJ1-2; D unresolved. V shed 0 bases and J shed 5 bases, with 5 bases lying between them. From germline, CDR1 is SGDLS and CDR2 YYNGEE. The CDR3 spans 12 residues. The CDR3 sequence: CASSVDSYGYTF. CDR3 coding DNA: TGTGCCAGCAGCGTAGACTCTTATGGCTACACCTTC. Variable domain in full (rest from reference TRBV9 and TRBJ1-2): DSGVTQTPKHLITATGQRVTLRCSPRSGDLSVYWYQQSLDQGLQFLIQYYNGEERAKGNILERFSAQQFPDLHSELNLSSLELGDSALYFCASSVDSYGYTFGSGTRLTVV.

The V and J genes are TRBV5-1 and TRBJ2-3; 7 bases agree with TRBD2. V was pared by 2 bases and J by 2 bases, with 5 bases of the junction left unmatched. The germline CDR1 and CDR2 sequences are SGHRS and YFSETQ. The CDR3 is 15 amino acids. CDR3 bases: TGCGCCAGCAGCTTCCTAGCGGATCTCACAGATACGCAGTATTTT. Encoded protein: CASSFLADLTDTQYF. The complete variable domain, with remaining parts taken from reference TRBV5-1 and TRBJ2-3, reads KAGVTQTPRYLIKTRGQQVTLSCSPISGHRSVSWYQQTPGQGLQFLFEYFSETQRNKGNFPGRFSGRQFSNSRSEMNVSTLELGDSALYLCASSFLADLTDTQYFGPGTRLTVL.

The chain has TRBV5-1 and TRBJ1-4; maybe TRBD1 (5 bases). V was cut by 4 bases and J by 4 bases, with 14 bases left in between. Germline V gene data show CDR1 as SGHRS and CDR2 as YFSETQ. The CDR3 has 15 amino acids. The CDR3 DNA sequence: TGCGCCAGCAGCGCGGGGACGGCGATTAATGAAAAACTGTTTTTT. Encoded protein: CASSAGTAINEKLFF.

CDR3 sequence (DNA): TGTGCCAGCACCGGGACAGGGCTGAGGGCTAGCGGGAGGGCTCTGTTCTTC. Its protein is CASTGTGLRASGRALFF. The chain combines TRBV27 with TRBJ2-1; 12 bases map to TRBD2. CDR1 and CDR2 from the germline V gene are MNHEY and SMNVEV (reference sequence). The CDR3 runs to 17 residues. J lost 15 bases, V lost 7 bases, and 22 bases had no gene match.

The sample holds one count of this clone. This CDR3 reads CASSVGGAGQPQHF. The CDR3 coding sequence is TGTGCCAGCAGTGTAGGGGGGGCTGGTCAGCCCCAGCATTTT. This rearrangement joins TRBV2 to TRBJ1-5, with TRBD1 as a possible D gene (6 bases). Germline CDR1 is SNHLY and CDR2 is FYNNEI. Trimming left V 4 bases short and J 6 bases short, with 13 bases between. This CDR3 region has 14 residues. The full variable domain, with the rest looked up from reference TRBV2 and TRBJ1-5, is EPEVTQTPSHQVTQMGQEVILRCVPISNHLYFYWYRQILGQKVEFLVSFYNNEISEKSEIFDDQFSVERPDGSNFTLKIRSTKLEDSAMYFCASSVGGAGQPQHFGDGTRLSIL.

CDR3 residues: CASSRPGTENQPQHF. The CDR3 DNA reads TGTGCCAGCTCACGCCCCGGGACAGAAAATCAGCCCCAGCATTTT. The chain recombines TRBV18 with TRBJ1-5, with 7 positions matching TRBD1. The V gene's germline CDR1 is KGHSH and CDR2 LQKENI. The ends lost 4 bases at V and 4 bases at J; junction bases unmatched: 7. The CDR3 has 15 amino acids.

The chain carries TRBV30 and TRBJ2-1; 8 nucleotides match TRBD2. Trimming took 3 bases from V and 4 from J; bases not matched to a gene: 5. CDR3 length equals 14 residues. The germline V gene has CDR1 GTSNPN and CDR2 SVGIG (reference sequence). CDR3 sequence: CAWRTGGGYNEQFF. In DNA, the CDR3 is TGTGCCTGGAGAACGGGGGGGGGTTACAATGAGCAGTTCTTC.

The V and J genes are TRBV19 and TRBJ1-2; D gene ambiguous. The CDR3 runs 14 residues. V lost 5 bases to trimming and J lost 8 bases, with 18 bases between them. The germline gives CDR1 LNHDA, CDR2 SQIVND (reference sequence). As DNA, the CDR3 is TGTGCCAGTAGTGCCGTCATAGCAATGCAAGGCTACACCTTC. Its protein product is CASSAVIAMQGYTF.

This clone was observed once. The V gene is TRBV7-6, the J gene TRBJ2-2; possibly TRBD1 for D (6 bases). CDR3 size: 15 residues. Trimming removed 5 bases at V and 4 bases at J, with 14 bases between. CDR1 and CDR2 (germline): SGHVS, FNYEAQ. The CDR3 DNA sequence: TGTGCCAGCAGCCGCACAGGGCTTAGCACCGGGGAGCTGTTTTTT. Translation: CASSRTGLSTGELFF.

CDR3 nucleotide sequence: TGTGCCTGGAGTGTAGGGGTGATGGGCAACGGGGAGCTGTTTTTT. This gives the protein CAWSVGVMGNGELFF. This chain connects TRBV30 to TRBJ2-2; maybe TRBD1 (5 bases). Trimming shortened V by 0 bases and J by 7 bases, and 15 bases separated the two germline ends. The germline V gene encodes CDR1 GTSNPN and CDR2 SVGIG (reference sequence). The CDR3 runs 15 residues.

This chain uses TRBV27 with TRBJ2-6; 7 bases align to TRBD1. This CDR3 region has 17 residues. The germline CDR1 and CDR2 sequences are MNHEY and SMNVEV (reference sequence). V gave up 2 bases and J gave up 0 bases; unmatched junction bases: 4. The CDR3 loop reads CASSLLGTDSGANVLTF. CDR3 bases: TGTGCCAGCAGTTTACTCGGGACAGACTCTGGGGCCAACGTCCTGACTTTC.

This chain connects TRBV11-2 to TRBJ2-1, with TRBD2 identical over 11 bases. This CDR3 spans 15 amino acids. Germline CDR1 is SGHAT and CDR2 is FQNNGV. The J segment lost 9 bases and the V segment lost 2 bases, leaving 6 bases of the junction unmatched. The CDR3 sequence is CASSLNSGRAGEQFF. For the CDR3, the DNA is TGTGCCAGCAGCTTAAATAGCGGGAGGGCCGGTGAGCAGTTCTTC. Together with reference TRBV11-2 and TRBJ2-1, the CDR3 gives the full variable domain: EAGVAQSPRYKIIEKRQSVAFWCNPISGHATLYWYQQILGQGPKLLIQFQNNGVVDDSQLPKDRFSAERLKGVDSTLKIQPAKLEDSAVYLCASSLNSGRAGEQFFGPGTRLTVL.

This chain connects TRBV6-4 to TRBJ2-7; 10 bases are shared with TRBD1. After removal of 6 bases from V and 0 bases from J, the junction contained 14 bases not matched to a gene. The CDR3 totals 18 residues. Looked up from germline, CDR1 is MRHNA and CDR2 is SNTAGT. The CDR3 region has the DNA TGTGCCAGCAGCGGGGGGGGACAGGGGAGTAATAGCTCCTACGAGCAGTACTTC. Translated: CASSGGGQGSNSSYEQYF.

This chain connects TRBV18 to TRBJ2-3; 10 nucleotides match TRBD1. This CDR3 is built from 14 residues. Germline CDR1 reads KGHSH; CDR2 reads LQKENI. The trim removed 4 bases at V and 6 bases at J, leaving 4 bases unmatched. This CDR3 reads CASSRDRGPDTQYF. CDR3 bases: TGTGCCAGCTCACGAGACAGGGGGCCGGATACGCAGTATTTT.

The chain recombines TRBV7-9 with TRBJ2-5, with TRBD1 identical over 7 bases. V lost 4 bases, J lost 0 bases, and 8 bases stayed unmatched. Germline values: CDR1 SEHNR, CDR2 FQNEAQ (reference sequence). The CDR3 runs 16 residues. The chain's CDR3 is CASSSTGTANQETQYF. The CDR3 nucleotides read TGTGCCAGCAGCTCGACCGGGACAGCTAACCAAGAGACCCAGTACTTC.

The chain uses TRBV30 and TRBJ2-3, with 11 bases aligning to TRBD2. The germline CDR1 and CDR2 sequences are GTSNPN and SVGIG (reference sequence). There are 15 residues in the CDR3. Losses at the gene ends were 2 bases for V and 1 base for J; bases not matched to a gene: 2. CDR3 coding DNA: TGTGCCTGGAGTTCGGGACTAGCGGGCACAGATACGCAGTATTTT. Translating gives CAWSSGLAGTDTQYF.